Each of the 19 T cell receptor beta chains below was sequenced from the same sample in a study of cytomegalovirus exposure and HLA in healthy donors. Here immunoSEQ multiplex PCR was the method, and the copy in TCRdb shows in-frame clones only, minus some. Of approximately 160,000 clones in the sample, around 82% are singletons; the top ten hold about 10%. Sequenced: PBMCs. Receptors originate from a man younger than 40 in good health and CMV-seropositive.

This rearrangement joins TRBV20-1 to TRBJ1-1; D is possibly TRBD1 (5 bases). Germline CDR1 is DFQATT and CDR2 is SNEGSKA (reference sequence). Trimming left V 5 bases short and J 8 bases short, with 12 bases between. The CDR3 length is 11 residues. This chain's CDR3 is CSALRRGEAFF. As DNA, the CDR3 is TGCAGTGCTCTCCGAAGGGGAGAAGCTTTCTTT.

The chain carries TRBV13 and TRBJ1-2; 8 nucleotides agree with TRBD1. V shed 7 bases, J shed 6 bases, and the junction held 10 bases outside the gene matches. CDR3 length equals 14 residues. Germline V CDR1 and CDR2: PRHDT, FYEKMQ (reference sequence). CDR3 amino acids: CASTPRGPINGYTF. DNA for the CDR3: TGTGCCAGCACCCCCAGGGGGCCTATTAATGGCTACACCTTC. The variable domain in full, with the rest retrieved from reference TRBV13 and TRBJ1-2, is AAGVIQSPRHLIKEKRETATLKCYPIPRHDTVYWYQQGPGQDPQFLISFYEKMQSDKGSIPDRFSAQQFSDYHSELNMSSLELGDSALYFCASTPRGPINGYTFGSGTRLTVV.

In DNA form, the CDR3 reads TGTGCCTGGAGTCCCCTCACTAGCGGGGGATTCGTGGAGACCCAGTACTTC. It is translated as CAWSPLTSGGFVETQYF. V and J are TRBV30 and TRBJ2-5; 11 positions match TRBD2. CDR3 length: 17 residues. The ends lost 2 bases at V and 5 bases at J; junction bases unmatched: 13. CDR1 is GTSNPN and CDR2 is SVGIG in the germline V gene (reference sequence).

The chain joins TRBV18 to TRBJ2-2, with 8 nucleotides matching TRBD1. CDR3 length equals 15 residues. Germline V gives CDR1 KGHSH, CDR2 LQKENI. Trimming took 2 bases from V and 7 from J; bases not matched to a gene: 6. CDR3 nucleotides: TGTGCCAGCTCACCAAGGGGACAGGCCCTCGGGGAGCTGTTTTTT. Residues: CASSPRGQALGELFF.

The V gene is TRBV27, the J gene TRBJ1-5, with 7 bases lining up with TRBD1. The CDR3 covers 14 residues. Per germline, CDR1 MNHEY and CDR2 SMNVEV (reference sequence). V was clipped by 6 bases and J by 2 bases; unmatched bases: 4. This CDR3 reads CASSTTGGNQPQHF. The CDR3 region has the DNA TGTGCCAGCAGCACTACAGGGGGCAATCAGCCCCAGCATTTT.

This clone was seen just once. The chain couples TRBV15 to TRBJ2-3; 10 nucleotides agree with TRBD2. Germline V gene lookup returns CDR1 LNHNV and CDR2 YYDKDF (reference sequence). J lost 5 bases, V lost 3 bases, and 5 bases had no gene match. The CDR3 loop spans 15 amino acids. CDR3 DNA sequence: TGTGCCACCAGCAGCGTTAGCGGGGGGATAGATACGCAGTATTTT. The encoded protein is CATSSVSGGIDTQYF.

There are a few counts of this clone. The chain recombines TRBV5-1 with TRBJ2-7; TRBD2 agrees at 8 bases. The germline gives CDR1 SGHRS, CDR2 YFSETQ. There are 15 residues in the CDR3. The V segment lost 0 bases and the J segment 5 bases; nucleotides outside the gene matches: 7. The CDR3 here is CASSLVPGGPDEQYF. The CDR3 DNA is TGCGCCAGCAGCTTGGTGCCGGGAGGGCCGGACGAGCAGTACTTC.

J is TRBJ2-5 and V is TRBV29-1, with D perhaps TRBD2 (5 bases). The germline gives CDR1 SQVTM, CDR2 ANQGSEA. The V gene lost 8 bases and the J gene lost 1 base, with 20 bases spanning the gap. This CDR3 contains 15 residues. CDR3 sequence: CSIWAGVSTQETQYF. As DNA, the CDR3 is TGCAGCATCTGGGCCGGGGTTAGCACCCAAGAGACCCAGTACTTC.

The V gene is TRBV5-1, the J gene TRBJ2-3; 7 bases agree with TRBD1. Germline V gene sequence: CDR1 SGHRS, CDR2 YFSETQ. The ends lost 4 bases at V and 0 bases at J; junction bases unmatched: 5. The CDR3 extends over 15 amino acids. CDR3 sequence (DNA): TGCGCCAGCAGCGCTGGGACAGATAGCACAGATACGCAGTATTTT. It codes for CASSAGTDSTDTQYF.

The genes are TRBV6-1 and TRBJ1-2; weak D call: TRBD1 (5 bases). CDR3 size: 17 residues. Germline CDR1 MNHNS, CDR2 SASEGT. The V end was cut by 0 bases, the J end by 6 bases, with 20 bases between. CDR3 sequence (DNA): TGTGCCAGCAGTGAAGCGCTTCGCCGGGGGAGGGGAAATGGCTACACCTTC. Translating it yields CASSEALRRGRGNGYTF.

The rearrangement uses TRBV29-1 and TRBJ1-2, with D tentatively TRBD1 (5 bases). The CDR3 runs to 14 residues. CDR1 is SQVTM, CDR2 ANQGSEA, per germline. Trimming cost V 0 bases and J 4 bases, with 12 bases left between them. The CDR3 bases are TGCAGCGTTGAAGATCTAGAGCAGGGCTATGGCTACACCTTC. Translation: CSVEDLEQGYGYTF.

CDR3 residues: CTSPGTGNSINWSRNEYYEQYF. DNA for the CDR3: TGCACCAGTCCGGGGACAGGCAACTCAATCAACTGGTCGCGAAATGAATACTACGAGCAGTACTTC. V is TRBV1 and J is TRBJ2-7; TRBD1, as called in the table, went unchecked against the DNA. TRBV1 is labeled a pseudogene. CDR3 length: 22 amino acids.

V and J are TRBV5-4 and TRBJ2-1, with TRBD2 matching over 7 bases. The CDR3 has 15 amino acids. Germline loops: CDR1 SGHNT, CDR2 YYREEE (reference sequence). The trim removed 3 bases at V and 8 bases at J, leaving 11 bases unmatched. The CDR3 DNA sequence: TGTGCCAGCAGCTCGCCCTTCAGCGGGGTCGATGAGCAGTTCTTC. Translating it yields CASSSPFSGVDEQFF.

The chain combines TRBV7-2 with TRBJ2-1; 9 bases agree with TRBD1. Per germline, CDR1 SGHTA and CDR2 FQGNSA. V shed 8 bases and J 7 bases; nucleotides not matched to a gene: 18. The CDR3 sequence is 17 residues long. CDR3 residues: CASSPDRDRVGRNEQFF. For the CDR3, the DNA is TGTGCCAGCTCCCCGGACCGGGACAGGGTTGGAAGGAATGAGCAGTTCTTC.

CDR3 DNA: TGTGCCAGCAGCCGGGCGGACAGGGCTAATGAAAAACTGTTTTTT. This codes for CASSRADRANEKLFF. This rearrangement joins TRBV7-6 to TRBJ1-4, with TRBD1 matching 8 bases. The CDR3 extends over 15 amino acids. Trimming at V came to 5 bases and at J to 3 bases, leaving 5 bases not matched to a gene. Germline CDR1 SGHVS, CDR2 FNYEAQ.

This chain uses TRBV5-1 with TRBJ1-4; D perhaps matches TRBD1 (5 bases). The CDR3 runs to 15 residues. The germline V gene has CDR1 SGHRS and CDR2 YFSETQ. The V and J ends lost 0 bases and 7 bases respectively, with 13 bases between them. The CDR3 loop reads CASSLDGQGAEKLFF. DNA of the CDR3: TGCGCCAGCAGCTTGGACGGGCAGGGTGCTGAAAAACTGTTTTTT.

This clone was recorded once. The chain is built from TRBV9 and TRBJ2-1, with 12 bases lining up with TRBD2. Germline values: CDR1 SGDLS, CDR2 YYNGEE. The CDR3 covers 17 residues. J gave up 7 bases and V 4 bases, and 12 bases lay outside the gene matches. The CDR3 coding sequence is TGTGCCAGCAGCCTCGGGTGGGCTAGCGGGGGGGATAATGAGCAGTTCTTC. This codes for CASSLGWASGGDNEQFF.

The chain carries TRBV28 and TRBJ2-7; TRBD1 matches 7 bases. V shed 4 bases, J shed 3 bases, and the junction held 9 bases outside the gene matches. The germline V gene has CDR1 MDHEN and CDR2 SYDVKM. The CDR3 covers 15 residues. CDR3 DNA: TGTGCCAGCAGTTCCTCCAGGGACAGTTACTACGAGCAGTACTTC. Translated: CASSSSRDSYYEQYF.

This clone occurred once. The CDR3 bases are TGTGCCAGCTCACCCAACGTAGGAGACTATGGCTACACCTTC. Its protein is CASSPNVGDYGYTF. The genes are TRBV18 and TRBJ1-2, with D uncertain. V was shortened by 3 bases and J by 3 bases, with 11 bases between the two germline ends. Germline CDR1 and CDR2: KGHSH and LQKENI. CDR3 length: 14 residues. The full variable domain, completed using reference TRBV18 and TRBJ1-2, is NAGVMQNPRHLVRRRGQEARLRCSPMKGHSHVYWYRQLPEEGLKFMVYLQKENIIDESGMPKERFSAEFPKEGPSILRIQQVVRGDSAAYFCASSPNVGDYGYTFGSGTRLTVV.